This T cell receptor (beta chain) came from a study of shared clonotypes between healthy human individuals (dated by TCRdb to 2018 to 2021). About the investigation overall: The cohort comprised two women and three men aged 18 to 49 years. Per donor, three plates each were used for CD4 naive and CD4 memory, two for CD8 naive, and one for CD8 memory. The study deeply sequenced blood TCR repertoires of about five healthy adults to estimate repertoire size and the extent of clonotype sharing between individuals. Different laboratories and diverse techniques were used to prepare libraries and sequence TCR repertoires, to increase sequencing depth and limit assay-specific biases. Between about 0.8 and 8.9 billion PBMCs per donor were obtained by leukapheresis. What the research found in general, with its limitations: Pairwise subsampling led to the expectation that sequencing depth would affect the degree of clonotype sharing among donors. The small number of donors limited the genetic and exposure-history diversity represented. Sampling was limited to blood, and TCR repertoires in tissue likely differ from TCR repertoires in blood. Compared with non-shared clonotypes, the clonotypes found in all four sorted-subset donors had higher generation probabilities. Estimated clonotype richness was generally larger for naive than for memory subsets. When a handful of donors were compared, the shared fraction of clonotypes was 5% to 6.5% for naive CD4, approximately 3.5% for naive CD8, 2.3% for memory CD4, and 0.3% to 0.5% for memory CD8. Rarefaction of sorted-subset datasets indicated incomplete sequencing despite the large sequencing depth.

With respect to this clone: It lacks a known antigen. No clone much larger than this one lies a single base away; base qualities are absent.

The germline V gene provides CDR1 SGDLS and CDR2 YYNGEE. Its CDR3 holds 15 amino acids, cysteine through phenylalanine. Left in the record is the CDR3 DNA by itself, 45 bases read in frame from the first base. V loses 3 bases of germline sequence and J loses 1 base, and the interval between the two ends is 13 bases. Donors were healthy HIV-negative adults with no recently reported acute infections or vaccinations. All donors were Caucasian adults living in Nashville, Tennessee, USA. CD4+ T cells were enriched by magnetic negative selection; naive cells were then positively selected on CD45RA, and the negative fraction formed the memory subset. Blood was obtained by leukapheresis, after which PBMCs were separated by Ficoll-Histopaque density gradient centrifugation and cryopreserved in liquid nitrogen vapor phase. Analytical flow cytometry was used to check the purity and quantity of every magnetically sorted T cell population. Each sorted fraction had its genomic DNA isolated and then quantified by UV absorbance on a Nanodrop 2000c.

Using the deep immunoSEQ assay, TCR CDR3 regions were amplified from genomic DNA by multiplex PCR. For each cell subset, the extracted genomic DNA was distributed evenly across all wells of several immunoSEQ 96-well plates, and each plate served as one replicate. For sorted subsets, approximately 210 ng genomic DNA, equal to about 30,000 T cell genomes, was loaded into each replicate PCR. The purified libraries were quantified using a Qubit 3.0 fluorometer, sized with a Bioanalyzer 2100, and then quantified again using the KAPA Library Quantification kit. Every immunoSEQ 96-well plate was sequenced on a dedicated single-read 150-cycle Illumina NextSeq 550 flow cell. In the paper's pipeline: Because the immunoSEQ output held only junctional sequences and lacked quality scores, the filtering could not match the filtering applied to full-length reads. Sequences were annotated with PyIR, a Python wrapper for IgBLAST v1.9, and V/J genes and CDR3 were assigned using IMGT germline references. Reads with weak V/J assignments (E-value above 1e-6), missing CDR3, stop codons, out-of-frame junctions, or ambiguous translated residues were removed. V3J clonotypes were defined by identical inferred V gene, J gene, and CDR3 amino acid sequence. The percentage overlap between two repertoires was calculated by dividing the number of shared unique clonotypes by the size of the smaller repertoire. Repertoire richness was assessed with RTK rarefaction, the Chao1 estimator, and Recon v2.1 estimates of unobserved clonotypes. Generation probabilities for all TCRbeta clonotypes obtained by the gDNA method from a handful of donors were computed using OLGA. TCRdb holds this immuneACCESS table with in-frame rearrangements only. Some clones are missing; in checked studies, unresolved V genes explain under half, and the rest has no known cause. V and J calls and clone size come straight from that table; D and trimming were deduced from the DNA. The sample table lists over 950,000 clones, about 80% of them with a count of one. The ten top clones hold roughly 0.83% of the sample.

The sequencing sample was made of memory CD4+ T cells from PBMCs. The cell subset or site label, read with the paper, signifies: CD45RA-negative fraction. The rearranged segments are TRBV9 and TRBJ1-1, and the D gene may be TRBD1, 6 bases matching. This receptor was taken from a man in his late teens or twenties in good health. Some clones in this sample may be carry-over from other donors' samples. The CDR3 here reads CASSAQGHRNTEAFF. The nucleotide sequence reads TGTGCCAGCAGCGCACAGGGCCATCGGAACACTGAAGCTTTCTTT.